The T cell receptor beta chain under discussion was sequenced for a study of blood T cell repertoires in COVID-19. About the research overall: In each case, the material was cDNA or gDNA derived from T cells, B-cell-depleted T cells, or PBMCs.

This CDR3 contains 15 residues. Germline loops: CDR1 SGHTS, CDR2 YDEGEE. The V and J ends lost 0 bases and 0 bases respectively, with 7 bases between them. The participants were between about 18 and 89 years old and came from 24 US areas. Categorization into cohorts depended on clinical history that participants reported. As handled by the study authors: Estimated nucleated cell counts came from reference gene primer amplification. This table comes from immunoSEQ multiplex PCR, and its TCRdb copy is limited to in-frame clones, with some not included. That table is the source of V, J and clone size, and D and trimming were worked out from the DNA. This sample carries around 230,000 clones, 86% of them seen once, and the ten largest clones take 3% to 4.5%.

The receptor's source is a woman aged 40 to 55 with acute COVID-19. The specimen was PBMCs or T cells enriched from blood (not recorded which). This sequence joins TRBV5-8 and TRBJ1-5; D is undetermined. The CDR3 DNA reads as TGTGCCAGCAGCTTGGGGCAGGTTAGCAATCAGCCCCAGCATTTT. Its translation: CASSLGQVSNQPQHF.